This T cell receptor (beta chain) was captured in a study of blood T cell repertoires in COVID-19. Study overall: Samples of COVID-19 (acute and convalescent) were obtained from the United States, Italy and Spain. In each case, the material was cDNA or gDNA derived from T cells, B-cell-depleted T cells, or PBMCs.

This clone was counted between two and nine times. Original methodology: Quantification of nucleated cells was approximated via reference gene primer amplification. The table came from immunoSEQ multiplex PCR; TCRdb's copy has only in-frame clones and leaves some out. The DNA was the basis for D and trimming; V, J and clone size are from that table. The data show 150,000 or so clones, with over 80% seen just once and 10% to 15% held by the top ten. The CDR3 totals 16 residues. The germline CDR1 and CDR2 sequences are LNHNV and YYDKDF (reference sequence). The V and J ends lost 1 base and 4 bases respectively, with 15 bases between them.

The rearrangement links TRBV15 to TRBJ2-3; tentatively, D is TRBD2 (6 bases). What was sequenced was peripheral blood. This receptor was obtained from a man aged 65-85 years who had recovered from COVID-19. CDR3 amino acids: CATSRGGAGSPDTQYF. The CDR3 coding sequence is TGTGCCACCAGCAGAGGAGGGGCGGGAAGCCCAGATACGCAGTATTTT.